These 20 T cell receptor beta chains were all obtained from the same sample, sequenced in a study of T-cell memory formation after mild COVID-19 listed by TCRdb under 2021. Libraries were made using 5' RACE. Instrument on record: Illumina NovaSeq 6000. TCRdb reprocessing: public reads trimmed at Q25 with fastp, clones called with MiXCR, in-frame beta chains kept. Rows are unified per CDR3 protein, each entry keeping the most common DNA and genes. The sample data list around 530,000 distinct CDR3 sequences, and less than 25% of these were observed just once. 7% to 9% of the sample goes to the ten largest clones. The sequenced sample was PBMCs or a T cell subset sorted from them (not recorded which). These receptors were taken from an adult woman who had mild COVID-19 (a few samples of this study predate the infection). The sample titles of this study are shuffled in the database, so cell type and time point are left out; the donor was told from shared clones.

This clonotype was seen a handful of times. CDR3 in amino acids: CASSFNGKFTYEQYF. The CDR3 coding sequence is TGCGCCAGCAGCTTTAACGGCAAATTCACCTACGAGCAGTACTTC. The chain combines TRBV5-1 with TRBJ2-7, with D uncertain. CDR3 length equals 15 residues. Trimming shortened V by 2 bases and J by 2 bases, and 14 bases separated the two germline ends. Germline V gene lookup returns CDR1 SGHRS and CDR2 YFSETQ.

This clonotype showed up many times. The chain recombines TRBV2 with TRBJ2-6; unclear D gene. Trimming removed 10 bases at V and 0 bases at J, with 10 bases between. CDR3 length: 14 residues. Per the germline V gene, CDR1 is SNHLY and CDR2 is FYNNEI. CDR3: CAIVLDSGANVLTF. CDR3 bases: TGTGCCATCGTGCTGGACTCTGGGGCCAACGTCCTGACTTTC. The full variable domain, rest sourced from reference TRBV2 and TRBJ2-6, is EPEVTQTPSHQVTQMGQEVILRCVPISNHLYFYWYRQILGQKVEFLVSFYNNEISEKSEIFDDQFSVERPDGSNFTLKIRSTKLEDSAMYFCAIVLDSGANVLTFGAGSRLTVL.

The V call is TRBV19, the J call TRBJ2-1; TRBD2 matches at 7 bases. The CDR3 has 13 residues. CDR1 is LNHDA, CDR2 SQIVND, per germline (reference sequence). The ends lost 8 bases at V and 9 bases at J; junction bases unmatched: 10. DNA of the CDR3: TGTGCCAGTTTTTCGGGGGGACGGGGTGAGCAGTTCTTC. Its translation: CASFSGGRGEQFF. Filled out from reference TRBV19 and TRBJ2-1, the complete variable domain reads DGGITQSPKYLFRKEGQNVTLSCEQNLNHDAMYWYRQDPGQGLRLIYYSQIVNDFQKGDIAEGYSVSREKKESFPLTVTSAQKNPTAFYLCASFSGGRGEQFFGPGTRLTVL.

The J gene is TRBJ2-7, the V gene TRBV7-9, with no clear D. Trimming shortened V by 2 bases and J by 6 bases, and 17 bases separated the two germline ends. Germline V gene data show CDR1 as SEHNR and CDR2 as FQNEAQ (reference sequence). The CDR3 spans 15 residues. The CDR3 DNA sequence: TGTGCCAGCAGCTTAAGTGCCGGGCTAGTCGGCGAGCAGTACTTC. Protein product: CASSLSAGLVGEQYF.

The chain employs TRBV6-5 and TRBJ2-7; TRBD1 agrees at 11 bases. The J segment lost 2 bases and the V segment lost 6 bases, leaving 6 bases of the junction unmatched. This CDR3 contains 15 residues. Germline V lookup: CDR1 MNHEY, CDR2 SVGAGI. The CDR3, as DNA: TGTGCCAGCAGGAAGGGACAGGGGGTTCCCTACGAGCAGTACTTC. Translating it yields CASRKGQGVPYEQYF.

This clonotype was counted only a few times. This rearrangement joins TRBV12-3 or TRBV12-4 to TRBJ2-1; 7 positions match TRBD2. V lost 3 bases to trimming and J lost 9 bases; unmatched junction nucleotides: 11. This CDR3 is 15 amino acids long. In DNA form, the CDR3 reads TGTGCCAGCAGTTTTGGAGGCGGGAGCCCGGGTGAGCAGTTCTTC. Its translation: CASSFGGGSPGEQFF.

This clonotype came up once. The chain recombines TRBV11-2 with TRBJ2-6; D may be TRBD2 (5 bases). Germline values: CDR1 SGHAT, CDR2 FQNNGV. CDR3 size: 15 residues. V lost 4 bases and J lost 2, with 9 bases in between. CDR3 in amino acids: CASSSPGTGANVLTF. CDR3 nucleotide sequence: TGTGCCAGCAGCTCCCCCGGGACTGGGGCCAACGTCCTGACTTTC.

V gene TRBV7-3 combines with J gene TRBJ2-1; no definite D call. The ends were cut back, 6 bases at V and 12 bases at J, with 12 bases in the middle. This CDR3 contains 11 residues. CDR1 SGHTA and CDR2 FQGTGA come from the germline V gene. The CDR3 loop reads CASRGEEVQFF. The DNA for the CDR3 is TGTGCCAGCAGAGGTGAGGAAGTGCAGTTCTTC.

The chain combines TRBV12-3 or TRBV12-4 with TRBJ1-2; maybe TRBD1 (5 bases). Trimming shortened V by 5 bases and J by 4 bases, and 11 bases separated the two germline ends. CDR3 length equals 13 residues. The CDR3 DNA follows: TGTGCCAGCAGTCGACAGTCTGGCTATGGCTACACCTTC. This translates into CASSRQSGYGYTF.

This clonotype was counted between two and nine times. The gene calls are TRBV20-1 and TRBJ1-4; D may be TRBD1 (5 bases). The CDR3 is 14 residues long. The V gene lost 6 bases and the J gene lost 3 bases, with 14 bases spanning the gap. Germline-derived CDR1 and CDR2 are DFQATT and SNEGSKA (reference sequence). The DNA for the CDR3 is TGCAGTGCGCCGAACGGGGCTTCTAATGAAAAACTGTTTTTT. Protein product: CSAPNGASNEKLFF.

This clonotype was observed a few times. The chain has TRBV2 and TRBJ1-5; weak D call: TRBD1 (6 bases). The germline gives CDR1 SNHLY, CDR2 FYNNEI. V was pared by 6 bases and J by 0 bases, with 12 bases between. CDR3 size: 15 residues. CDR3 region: CASRLDSHSNQPQHF. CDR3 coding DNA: TGTGCCAGCAGATTGGACAGTCATAGCAATCAGCCCCAGCATTTT.

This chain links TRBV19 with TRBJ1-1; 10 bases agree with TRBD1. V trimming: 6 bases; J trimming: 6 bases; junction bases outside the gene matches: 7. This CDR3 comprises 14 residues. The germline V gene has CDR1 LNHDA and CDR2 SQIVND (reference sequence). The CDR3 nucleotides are TGTGCCAGTAGCCGGACAGGGGGTATGGCTGAAGCTTTCTTT. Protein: CASSRTGGMAEAFF.

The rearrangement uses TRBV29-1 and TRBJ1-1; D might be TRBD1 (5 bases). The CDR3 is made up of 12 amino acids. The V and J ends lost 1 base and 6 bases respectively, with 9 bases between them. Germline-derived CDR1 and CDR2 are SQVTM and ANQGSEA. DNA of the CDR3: TGCAGCGTTGAAGCGGGCAGGGCTGAAGCTTTCTTT. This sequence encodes CSVEAGRAEAFF.

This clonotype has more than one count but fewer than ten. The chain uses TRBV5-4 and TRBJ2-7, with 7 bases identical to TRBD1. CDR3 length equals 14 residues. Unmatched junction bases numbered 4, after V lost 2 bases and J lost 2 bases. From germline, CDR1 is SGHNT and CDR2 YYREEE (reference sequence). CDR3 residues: CASSLLTGPYEQYF. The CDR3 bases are TGTGCCAGCAGCTTATTGACAGGGCCCTACGAGCAGTACTTC.

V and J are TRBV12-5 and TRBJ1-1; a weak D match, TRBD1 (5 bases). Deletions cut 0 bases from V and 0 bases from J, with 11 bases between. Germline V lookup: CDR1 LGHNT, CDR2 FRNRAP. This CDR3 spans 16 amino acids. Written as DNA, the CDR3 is TGTGCTAGTGGTTTGGTAATAGGGGTATTGAACACTGAAGCTTTCTTT. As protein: CASGLVIGVLNTEAFF.

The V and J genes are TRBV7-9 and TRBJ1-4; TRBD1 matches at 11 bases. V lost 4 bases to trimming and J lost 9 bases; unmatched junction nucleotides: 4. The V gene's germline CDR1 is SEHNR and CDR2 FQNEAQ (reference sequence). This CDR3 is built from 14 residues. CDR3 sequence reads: CASSSGTGGQKLFF. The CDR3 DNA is TGTGCCAGCAGCTCCGGGACAGGGGGGCAAAAACTGTTTTTT.

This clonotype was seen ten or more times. The CDR3 bases are TGTGCCAGCAGGTCAGGGGGCTCGTCAGATACGCAGTATTTT. Amino acid sequence: CASRSGGSSDTQYF. V and J are TRBV6-2 or TRBV6-3 and TRBJ2-3, with 8 bases fitting TRBD1. V shed 6 bases, J shed 4 bases, and the junction held 6 bases outside the gene matches. The CDR3 totals 14 residues. Germline assignment: CDR1 MNHEY and CDR2 SVGEGT.

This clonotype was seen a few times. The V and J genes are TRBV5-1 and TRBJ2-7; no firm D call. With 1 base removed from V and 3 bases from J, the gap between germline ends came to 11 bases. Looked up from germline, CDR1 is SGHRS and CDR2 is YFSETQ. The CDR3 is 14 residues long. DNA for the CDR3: TGCGCCAGCAGCTTGTTGGAGCGAGGCTACGAGCAGTACTTC. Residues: CASSLLERGYEQYF.

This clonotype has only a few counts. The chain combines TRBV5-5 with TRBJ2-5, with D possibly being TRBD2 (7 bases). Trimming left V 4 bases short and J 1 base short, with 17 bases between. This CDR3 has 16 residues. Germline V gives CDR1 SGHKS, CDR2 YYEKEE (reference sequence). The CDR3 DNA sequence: TGTGCCAGCAGCCCCTATCTCCGGGGGGCCCAAGAGACCCAGTACTTC. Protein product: CASSPYLRGAQETQYF.

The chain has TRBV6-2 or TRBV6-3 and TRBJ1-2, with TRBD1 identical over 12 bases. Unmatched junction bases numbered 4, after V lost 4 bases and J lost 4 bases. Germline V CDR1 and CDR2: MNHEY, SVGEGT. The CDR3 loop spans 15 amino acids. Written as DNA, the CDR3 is TGTGCCAGCAGTTCCCCGGGACAGGGGGCCTATGGCTACACCTTC. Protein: CASSSPGQGAYGYTF.